Below are 5 T cell receptor beta chains sequenced from a single sample in a study of CD8+ T cells in alopecia areata. RNA was extracted and reverse transcribed into cDNA as the sequencing template. The data were produced by immunoSEQ multiplex PCR, yet TCRdb's version contains in-frame clones alone and is incomplete. Seen here are roughly 150,000 clones, around half observed once, and the top ten hold 15% to 20%. Source: CD8+ T cells sorted from blood, taken at week 0. Source of these receptors: a human donor with alopecia areata.

This clone was picked up a small number of times. The chain is built from TRBV14 and TRBJ2-7, with 9 bases lining up with TRBD1. Germline lookup yields CDR1 SGHDN and CDR2 FVKESK. The V and J ends lost 0 bases and 4 bases, in that order; junction bases with no gene match: 7. This CDR3 contains 16 residues. The CDR3 here is CASSQELGQGHYEQYF. The CDR3 region has the DNA TGTGCCAGCAGCCAAGAACTCGGACAGGGGCATTACGAGCAGTACTTC.

Points on this clone: Distinct nucleotide sequences in the sample also encode this CDR3. CDR3 DNA: TGCGCCAGCAGCCAAGATCCGGGGACCGGGGAGCTGTTTTTT. This codes for CASSQDPGTGELFF. The genes are TRBV4-3 and TRBJ2-2, with D maybe TRBD2 (5 bases). V shed 0 bases and J shed 5 bases, with 7 bases lying between them. Germline V gives CDR1 LGHNA, CDR2 YSLEER. The CDR3 spans 14 residues.

The chain joins TRBV30 to TRBJ2-3, with TRBD2 identical over 9 bases. This CDR3 region has 15 residues. J gave up 2 bases and V 3 bases, and 6 bases lay outside the gene matches. Per germline, CDR1 GTSNPN and CDR2 SVGIG (reference sequence). CDR3 sequence: CAWSHSGGATDTQYF. The CDR3, as DNA: TGTGCCTGGAGCCATAGCGGGGGTGCCACAGATACGCAGTATTTT.

The chain links TRBV25-1 to TRBJ2-6; TRBD1 is a possible D gene (6 bases). V shed 5 bases and J shed 0 bases, with 14 bases lying between them. The germline V gene has CDR1 MGHDK and CDR2 SYGVNS. The CDR3 is made up of 17 amino acids. The CDR3 sequence: CASSKRDTSSGANVLTF. Written as DNA, the CDR3 is TGTGCCAGCAGTAAACGGGACACCAGCTCTGGGGCCAACGTCCTGACTTTC.

The chain is built from TRBV25-1 and TRBJ1-2; 8 bases line up with TRBD1. Germline V gene lookup returns CDR1 MGHDK and CDR2 SYGVNS. The trim removed 5 bases at V and 8 bases at J, leaving 13 bases unmatched. The CDR3 extends over 15 amino acids. CDR3 in amino acids: CASSTTNDRGRGYTF. CDR3 sequence (DNA): TGTGCCAGCAGTACCACAAACGACAGGGGAAGGGGCTACACCTTC.